Given below is one T cell receptor beta chain in context. Germline V CDR1 and CDR2: GTSNPN, SVGIG (reference sequence). The CDR3 is 18 amino acids. Trimming took 0 bases from V and 4 from J, leaving 23 bases between them. Per the original methods: Amplified reference gene primers provided the basis for estimating nucleated cell counts. Profiled with immunoSEQ multiplex PCR; TCRdb holds only in-frame clones, not every one. V, J and clone size are taken as reported in that table, and D and trimming were inferred from the DNA itself. The sample consists of about 190,000 clones, roughly 89% of them appearing once. The data derive from a study of blood T cell repertoires in COVID-19. Study overall: Collection of acute and convalescent COVID-19 samples took place in the United States, Italy and Spain. T cells, B-cell-depleted T cells, or PBMCs supplied cDNA or gDNA.

The sample comprised peripheral blood. V usage is TRBV30 and J usage is TRBJ2-3; the D gene is possibly TRBD2 (6 bases). The TCR sequence derives from a man aged 40-50 years with acute or convalescent COVID-19. The CDR3: CAWSVISWSSARPDTQYF. The CDR3 nucleotides are TGTGCCTGGAGTGTAATTTCCTGGTCTAGCGCCCGGCCAGATACGCAGTATTTT. Using reference TRBV30 and TRBJ2-3 for the parts outside the CDR3, the full variable domain is SQTIHQWPATLVQPVGSPLSLECTVEGTSNPNLYWYRQAAGRGLQLLFYSVGIGQISSEVPQNLSASRPQDRQFILSSKKLLLSDSGFYLCAWSVISWSSARPDTQYFGPGTRLTVL.